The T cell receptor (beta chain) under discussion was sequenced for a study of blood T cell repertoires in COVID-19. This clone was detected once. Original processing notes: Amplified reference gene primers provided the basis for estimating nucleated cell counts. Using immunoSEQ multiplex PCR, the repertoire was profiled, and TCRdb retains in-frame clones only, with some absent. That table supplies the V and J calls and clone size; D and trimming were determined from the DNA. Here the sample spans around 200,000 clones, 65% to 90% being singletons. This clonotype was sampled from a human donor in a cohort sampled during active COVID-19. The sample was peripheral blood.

CDR3 in DNA: TGTGCCAGTAGTATATCGGCTAGCGGGTCTAGCACAGATACGCAGTATTTT. Its translation: CASSISASGSSTDTQYF. The rearrangement uses TRBV19 and TRBJ2-3; the match to TRBD2 covers 8 bases. The V and J ends lost 2 bases and 0 bases, in that order; junction bases with no gene match: 7. The CDR3 totals 17 residues. Germline V gene lookup returns CDR1 LNHDA and CDR2 SQIVND (reference sequence).